A single sample is the source of the 22 T cell receptor beta chains below, sequenced in a study of blood T cell repertoires in COVID-19. Clones were sequenced by immunoSEQ multiplex PCR, and TCRdb holds only the in-frame ones, with some missing. The top ten hold around 1.2% of the sample, which has hundreds of thousands of clones, around 90% seen once. What was sequenced was peripheral blood. The receptor source for this set is a man aged 40-49 years with acute or convalescent COVID-19.

The rearrangement links TRBV9 to TRBJ2-3; 9 bases are shared with TRBD2. Germline V CDR1 and CDR2: SGDLS, YYNGEE. V lost 0 bases, J lost 5 bases, and 4 bases stayed unmatched. The CDR3 has 15 residues. In nucleotides, the CDR3 is TGTGCCAGCAGCGTAGTAGGCGGGAGGGGAGATACGCAGTATTTT. Its protein is CASSVVGGRGDTQYF.

This rearrangement joins TRBV7-6 to TRBJ1-1; 7 positions agree with TRBD1. Germline-derived CDR1 and CDR2 are SGHVS and FNYEAQ. CDR3 length equals 18 residues. Unmatched junction bases numbered 14, after V lost 4 bases and J lost 0 bases. The CDR3 protein is CASSSARQGGGVNTEAFF. The DNA for the CDR3 is TGTGCCAGCAGCTCCGCGAGACAGGGAGGAGGGGTGAACACTGAAGCTTTCTTT.

The chain recombines TRBV5-1 with TRBJ1-1, with D perhaps TRBD1 (6 bases). Between the trimmed V and J ends, which lost 4 bases and 0 bases, there was a span of 13 bases. From germline, CDR1 is SGHRS and CDR2 YFSETQ. The length of the CDR3 is 15 residues. CDR3 amino acids: CASSATGQLNTEAFF. The CDR3 coding sequence is TGCGCCAGCAGCGCCACAGGACAGCTGAACACTGAAGCTTTCTTT.

The rearrangement links TRBV4-1 to TRBJ2-3; 12 positions agree with TRBD2. The CDR3 covers 17 residues. The V segment lost 0 bases and the J segment 4 bases; nucleotides outside the gene matches: 5. Per the germline V gene, CDR1 is MGHRA and CDR2 is YSYEKL. CDR3 in DNA: TGCGCCAGCAGCCAAGAAGGACTAGCGGGAAGGGCAGATACGCAGTATTTT. It encodes CASSQEGLAGRADTQYF.

V is TRBV12-5 and J is TRBJ2-3, with 10 positions matching TRBD2. CDR3 length: 16 amino acids. Germline CDR1 and CDR2: LGHNT and FRNRAP. The trim removed 0 bases at V and 2 bases at J, leaving 2 bases unmatched. CDR3 region: CASGLVLAGHTDTQYF. The CDR3 DNA sequence: TGTGCTAGTGGTTTGGTACTAGCGGGGCACACAGATACGCAGTATTTT.

The chain joins TRBV28 to TRBJ2-7, with D unresolved. The CDR3 is 15 amino acids. The V and J ends lost 4 bases and 4 bases respectively, with 17 bases between them. Germline CDR1 reads MDHEN; CDR2 reads SYDVKM. CDR3 protein: CASSSLPGSAYEQYF. As DNA, the CDR3 is TGTGCCAGCAGTTCCCTGCCAGGCTCCGCTTACGAGCAGTACTTC. Complete variable domain (other parts from reference TRBV28 and TRBJ2-7): DVKVTQSSRYLVKRTGEKVFLECVQDMDHENMFWYRQDPGLGLRLIYFSYDVKMKEKGDIPEGYSVSREKKERFSLILESASTNQTSMYLCASSSLPGSAYEQYFGPGTRLTVT.

The rearrangement uses TRBV11-1 and TRBJ1-1, with a possible D match to TRBD1 (6 bases). Trimming pared 5 bases from V and 8 bases from J, leaving 18 bases between. The CDR3 runs to 14 residues. Germline V gene lookup returns CDR1 SGHAT and CDR2 FQDESV (reference sequence). DNA of the CDR3: TGTGCCAGCAGCCCCAACGGAGACACAGGGGAAGCTTTCTTT. Its protein is CASSPNGDTGEAFF.

The V gene is TRBV27, the J gene TRBJ2-3, with 10 nucleotides matching TRBD2. This CDR3 has 16 amino acids. Per the germline V gene, CDR1 is MNHEY and CDR2 is SMNVEV (reference sequence). V shed 7 bases, J shed 2 bases, and the junction held 9 bases outside the gene matches. In DNA form, the CDR3 reads TGTGCCAGCATAGCGGGAGGTAGGGAGGACACAGATACGCAGTATTTT. This translates into CASIAGGREDTDTQYF.

This clone has just one count. The rearrangement uses TRBV30 and TRBJ1-5; 8 bases align to TRBD1. The V gene end was trimmed by 5 bases and the J gene end by 5 bases; junction bases not matched to a gene: 5. Germline CDR1 and CDR2: GTSNPN and SVGIG (reference sequence). This CDR3 has 13 residues. The CDR3 here is CAWATGDHQPQHF. The CDR3 coding sequence is TGTGCCTGGGCGACAGGGGACCATCAGCCCCAGCATTTT.

This sequence joins TRBV28 and TRBJ2-7; 12 bases match TRBD2. This CDR3 is 15 amino acids long. Germline trimming cut 9 bases from V and 2 bases from J; bases unmatched to any gene: 8. Germline V gene sequence: CDR1 MDHEN, CDR2 SYDVKM. The CDR3 sequence is CASSVSSGGAYEQYF. CDR3 nucleotide sequence: TGTGCCAGTTCGGTGTCTAGCGGGGGGGCCTACGAGCAGTACTTC.

This chain's CDR3 is CASSRTPQGYPNQPQHF. CDR3 DNA sequence: TGTGCCAGTAGTAGAACCCCACAGGGGTATCCGAATCAGCCCCAGCATTTT. The chain uses TRBV19 and TRBJ1-5; 7 bases align to TRBD1. The CDR3 totals 17 residues. The germline V gene encodes CDR1 LNHDA and CDR2 SQIVND (reference sequence). With V trimmed by 4 bases and J by 4 bases, 13 bases remained unmatched.

The rearrangement uses TRBV7-8 and TRBJ2-7, with 9 bases identical to TRBD2. The CDR3 extends over 15 amino acids. Germline lookup yields CDR1 SGHVS and CDR2 FQNEAQ. V dropped 7 bases and J dropped 3; count of bases not matched to a gene: 10. CDR3 DNA: TGTGCCAGCACCGCGGGGACTAGCCGATACTACGAGCAGTACTTC. Protein sequence: CASTAGTSRYYEQYF. The variable domain in full, with the rest retrieved from reference TRBV7-8 and TRBJ2-7, is GAGVSQSPRYKVAKRGQDVALRCDPISGHVSLFWYQQALGQGPEFLTYFQNEAQLDKSGLPSDRFFAERPEGSVSTLKIQRTQQEDSAVYLCASTAGTSRYYEQYFGPGTRLTVT.

This clone appeared once. V usage is TRBV19 and J usage is TRBJ2-2; possible D gene TRBD2, 6 bases. The CDR3 totals 17 residues. The V and J ends lost 5 bases and 1 base respectively, with 17 bases between them. Germline assignment: CDR1 LNHDA and CDR2 SQIVND (reference sequence). CDR3 coding DNA: TGTGCCAGTAGTCACTCGAATCTAGCGAGGAACACCGGGGAGCTGTTTTTT. This translates into CASSHSNLARNTGELFF.

This chain uses TRBV12-5 with TRBJ2-7; 12 bases are a match to TRBD1. The CDR3 is 15 residues long. Germline values: CDR1 LGHNT, CDR2 FRNRAP. Unmatched junction bases numbered 5, after V lost 3 bases and J lost 5 bases. CDR3 region: CASGLPGQGAHEQYF. In DNA, the CDR3 is TGTGCTAGTGGTTTACCGGGACAGGGGGCCCACGAGCAGTACTTC. The full variable domain, its missing parts supplied by reference TRBV12-5 and TRBJ2-7, is DARVTQTPRHKVTEMGQEVTMRCQPILGHNTVFWYRQTMMQGLELLAYFRNRAPLDDSGMPKDRFSAEMPDATLATLKIQPSEPRDSAVYFCASGLPGQGAHEQYFGPGTRLTVT.

CDR3 nucleotides: TGTGCTAGTGGTTTGTATCACAATGAGCAGTTCTTC. It encodes CASGLYHNEQFF. V and J are TRBV12-5 and TRBJ2-1; D call uncertain. CDR1 LGHNT and CDR2 FRNRAP come from the germline V gene. V gave up 2 bases and J gave up 5 bases, with 4 bases separating them. The length of the CDR3 is 12 residues. The full variable domain, completed using reference TRBV12-5 and TRBJ2-1, is DARVTQTPRHKVTEMGQEVTMRCQPILGHNTVFWYRQTMMQGLELLAYFRNRAPLDDSGMPKDRFSAEMPDATLATLKIQPSEPRDSAVYFCASGLYHNEQFFGPGTRLTVL.

The rearrangement links TRBV29-1 to TRBJ1-2; perhaps TRBD1 as D (5 bases). CDR1 and CDR2 (germline): SQVTM, ANQGSEA. This CDR3 region has 13 residues. The V end was cut by 6 bases, the J end by 1 base, with 12 bases between. CDR3 sequence reads: CSVQGSLNYGYTF. For the CDR3, the DNA is TGCAGCGTCCAGGGATCCCTTAACTATGGCTACACCTTC.

This clone was counted once. CDR3 in amino acids: CASSFLLADTQYF. The CDR3 nucleotides are TGTGCCAGCAGCTTCCTACTAGCTGATACGCAGTATTTT. The V gene is TRBV5-6, the J gene TRBJ2-3, with a possible D match to TRBD2 (6 bases). V lost 2 bases to trimming and J lost 6 bases, with 10 bases between them. There are 13 residues in the CDR3. CDR1 SGHDT and CDR2 YYEEEE come from the germline V gene.

The V gene is TRBV27, the J gene TRBJ2-7, with TRBD1 identical over 8 bases. V dropped 2 bases and J dropped 3; count of bases not matched to a gene: 6. Germline CDR1 MNHEY, CDR2 SMNVEV (reference sequence). The CDR3 contains 15 residues. The CDR3 region is CASSLVGRGHYEQYF. CDR3 DNA: TGTGCCAGCAGTTTAGTTGGCAGGGGGCACTACGAGCAGTACTTC.

This chain joins TRBV19 and TRBJ2-1, with TRBD2 matching 11 bases. The V and J ends lost 2 bases and 7 bases, in that order; junction bases with no gene match: 7. The CDR3 extends over 16 amino acids. The germline V gene has CDR1 LNHDA and CDR2 SQIVND (reference sequence). CDR3 loop: CASSIKTSGRGNEQFF. DNA for the CDR3: TGTGCCAGTAGTATAAAAACTAGCGGGAGAGGTAATGAGCAGTTCTTC. The full variable domain, in which reference TRBV19 and TRBJ2-1 provide the parts outside the CDR3, is DGGITQSPKYLFRKEGQNVTLSCEQNLNHDAMYWYRQDPGQGLRLIYYSQIVNDFQKGDIAEGYSVSREKKESFPLTVTSAQKNPTAFYLCASSIKTSGRGNEQFFGPGTRLTVL.

The chain is built from TRBV28 and TRBJ2-5; D is perhaps TRBD2 (6 bases). The CDR3 spans 16 residues. Trimming stripped 1 base from V and 1 base from J, with 13 bases between. The germline V gene has CDR1 MDHEN and CDR2 SYDVKM. In DNA form, the CDR3 reads TGTGCCAGCAGTTTATACCGGGGAGGCGTCCAAGAGACCCAGTACTTC. Its protein product is CASSLYRGGVQETQYF.

J is TRBJ1-1 and V is TRBV28, with TRBD1 as a possible D gene (5 bases). The ends were cut back, 2 bases at V and 4 bases at J, with 11 bases in the middle. The CDR3 consists of 14 residues. Germline CDR1 and CDR2: MDHEN and SYDVKM. CDR3 in DNA: TGTGCCAGCAGTTTAAATGGGGGGACCACTGAAGCTTTCTTT. Its translation is CASSLNGGTTEAFF.

CDR3 bases: TGTGCCAGCAGCTTCGCTGAAGCTTTCTTT. It specifies CASSFAEAFF. The J gene is TRBJ1-1, the V gene TRBV7-9; no firm D call. V lost 3 bases, J lost 6 bases, and 2 bases lay in between. CDR1 SEHNR and CDR2 FQNEAQ come from the germline V gene (reference sequence). This CDR3 is 10 amino acids long.